The T cell receptor (beta chain) under discussion was sequenced for a study of graft-versus-host responses after intestinal transplantation. Study-wide context: Among the recipients, transplants were multivisceral, liver-intestinal, or isolated intestinal. Each recipient received anti-thymocyte globulin induction, then tacrolimus and steroids for about three years. General study results and limits: Early after transplant, HvG declines were associated with peak levels of circulating GvH clones.

The CDR3 is 13 amino acids. V was cut by 5 bases and J by 4 bases, with 9 bases left in between. Looked up from germline, CDR1 is SNHLY and CDR2 is FYNNEI. Turning to this clone: Its antigen is still unknown.

TCRdb's table, derived via immunoSEQ multiplex PCR, lists solely in-frame clones and lacks some. The sample has about 54,000 clones, about 90% seen once. The chain has TRBV2 and TRBJ1-3; no definite D call. The sequencing used PBMCs, collected 662 days after intestinal transplant. This TCR came from a human patient who received an intestinal transplant, so some T cells may come from the graft donor. This chain's CDR3 is CASSRIPGNTIYF. CDR3 nucleotide sequence: TGTGCCAGCAGTCGTATCCCCGGAAACACCATATATTTT. The full variable domain, its missing parts supplied by reference TRBV2 and TRBJ1-3, is EPEVTQTPSHQVTQMGQEVILRCVPISNHLYFYWYRQILGQKVEFLVSFYNNEISEKSEIFDDQFSVERPDGSNFTLKIRSTKLEDSAMYFCASSRIPGNTIYFGEGSWLTVV.